This TCR beta chain was sequenced for a study of shared clonotypes between healthy human individuals. Notes on the study in general: Researchers found naive subsets generally carried larger estimated richness than memory subsets.

Comment on this clone: What it binds is not known.

CD45RO negativity and positive selection for CCR7 defined naive CD8 cells, a population that excluded terminally differentiated effector memory CD45RA+ cells. TCRdb keeps only in-frame clones here, not all; method: immunoSEQ multiplex PCR. Of almost 700,000 clones listed, roughly nine tenths are singletons. CDR1 is SGHRS, CDR2 YFSETQ, per germline. Unmatched junction bases numbered 8, after V lost 0 bases and J lost 5 bases. This CDR3 has 15 amino acids. This TCR was recovered from a man aged 25 to 45 in good health. The material sequenced was naive CD8+ T cells sorted from blood. The chain joins TRBV5-1 to TRBJ2-7; 7 nucleotides align to TRBD2. The CDR3 nucleotides are TGCGCCAGCAGCTTGGAGGCGGGAGAAGTCGACGAGCAGTACTTC. Amino acid sequence: CASSLEAGEVDEQYF.